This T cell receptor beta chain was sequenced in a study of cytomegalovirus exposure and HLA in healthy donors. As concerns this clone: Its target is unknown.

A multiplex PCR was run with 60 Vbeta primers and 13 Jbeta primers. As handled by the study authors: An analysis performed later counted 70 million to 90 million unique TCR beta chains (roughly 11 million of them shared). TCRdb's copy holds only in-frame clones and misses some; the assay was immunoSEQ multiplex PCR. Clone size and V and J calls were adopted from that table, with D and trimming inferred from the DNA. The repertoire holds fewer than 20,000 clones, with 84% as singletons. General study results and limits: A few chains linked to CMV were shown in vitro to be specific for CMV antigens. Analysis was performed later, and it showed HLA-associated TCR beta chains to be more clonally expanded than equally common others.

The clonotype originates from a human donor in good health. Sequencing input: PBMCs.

The chain's CDR3 is CATPLEAAGGDEQFF. CDR3 bases: TGTGCCACCCCCCTTGAGGCCGCGGGAGGCGATGAGCAGTTCTTC. The chain uses TRBV19 and TRBJ2-1, with TRBD2 matching 8 bases. This CDR3 comprises 15 residues. Germline values: CDR1 LNHDA, CDR2 SQIVND (reference sequence). Trimming removed 10 bases from V and 8 bases from J; junction bases left unmatched: 16.